The 20 T cell receptor beta chains in this list originate from one sample, sequenced in a study of T cell responses to AZD1222 COVID-19 vaccine. Clones were sequenced by immunoSEQ multiplex PCR, and TCRdb holds only the in-frame ones, with some missing. The sample has some 130,000 clones, 92% seen once. The sequencing used peripheral blood, collected 28 days after the second AZD1222 dose. The receptors shown here come from an adult who received the AZD1222 COVID-19 vaccine.

This rearrangement joins TRBV6-5 to TRBJ1-1, with a weak D call TRBD1 (6 bases). Germline-derived CDR1 and CDR2 are MNHEY and SVGAGI. The CDR3 totals 16 residues. V gave up 0 bases and J gave up 10 bases, with 21 bases separating them. The CDR3 here is CASSYSLIAGVQGAFF. Written as DNA, the CDR3 is TGTGCCAGCAGTTACTCGTTGATAGCAGGGGTCCAGGGAGCTTTCTTT.

V usage is TRBV28 and J usage is TRBJ1-2; 8 bases line up with TRBD1. J lost 4 bases, V lost 4 bases, and 5 bases had no gene match. Germline V lookup: CDR1 MDHEN, CDR2 SYDVKM. This CDR3 has 14 amino acids. CDR3 in amino acids: CASSSGTGGYGYTF. The CDR3 coding sequence is TGTGCCAGCAGTTCCGGGACAGGAGGCTATGGCTACACCTTC.

The chain carries TRBV4-3 and TRBJ2-1, with 10 bases that match TRBD2. This CDR3 spans 16 amino acids. Trimming took 0 bases from V and 9 from J; bases not matched to a gene: 8. The germline CDR1 and CDR2 sequences are LGHNA and YSLEER. CDR3 region: CASSQDWASGRIEQFF. In DNA, the CDR3 is TGCGCCAGCAGCCAAGATTGGGCTAGCGGGAGAATTGAGCAGTTCTTC.

CDR3 region: CACGQTTDLAFF. The CDR3 DNA reads TGTGCCTGCGGACAGACCACTGACTTGGCTTTCTTT. The chain couples TRBV28 to TRBJ1-1; the D gene is possibly TRBD1 (6 bases). The germline CDR1 and CDR2 sequences are MDHEN and SYDVKM. The CDR3 is 12 amino acids. The V gene lost 11 bases and the J gene lost 11 bases, with 21 bases spanning the gap.

V and J are TRBV18 and TRBJ2-6, with D perhaps assigned TRBD1 or TRBD2 (6 bases each). CDR1 and CDR2 (germline): KGHSH, LQKENI. This CDR3 contains 17 residues. Trimming cost V 4 bases and J 2 bases, with 15 bases left between them. Written as DNA, the CDR3 is TGTGCCAGCTCACTCGGCGAGGGGGGCGCTGGGGCCAACGTCCTGACTTTC. It codes for CASSLGEGGAGANVLTF.

This chain uses TRBV21-1 with TRBJ1-2; the D segment call TRBD1 is taken from the table without a DNA check. TRBV21-1 is given as a pseudogene. CDR3 length: 14 amino acids. As DNA, the CDR3 is TGTGCCAGCAGCAAACCAGGGGTCCCATATGGCTACACCTTC. This translates into CASSKPGVPYGYTF.

This chain uses TRBV18 with TRBJ2-7; TRBD2 aligns across 8 bases. The CDR3 is 15 residues long. Germline V gene data show CDR1 as KGHSH and CDR2 as LQKENI. J gave up 0 bases and V 4 bases, and 5 bases lay outside the gene matches. The CDR3 loop is CASSLAGKSSYEQYF. The CDR3 DNA follows: TGTGCCAGCTCACTAGCGGGGAAGAGCTCCTACGAGCAGTACTTC.

This clone was seen a single time. The rearrangement uses TRBV5-4 and TRBJ1-2, with TRBD1 matching over 7 bases. With 3 bases clipped from V and 4 bases from J, the junction kept 6 bases outside the gene matches. CDR1 is SGHNT and CDR2 is YYREEE in the germline V gene (reference sequence). The CDR3 spans 14 residues. This chain's CDR3 is CASSSRQGVYGYTF. In DNA form, the CDR3 reads TGTGCCAGCAGCTCCAGACAGGGTGTCTATGGCTACACCTTC.

The rearrangement links TRBV18 to TRBJ2-5; 10 positions agree with TRBD1. The CDR3 has 14 amino acids. Germline CDR1 is KGHSH and CDR2 is LQKENI. V lost 3 bases, J lost 5 bases, and 3 bases stayed unmatched. CDR3 nucleotides: TGTGCCAGCTCACCGACAGGGGGCATGGAGACCCAGTACTTC. Residues: CASSPTGGMETQYF.

The V gene is TRBV28, the J gene TRBJ1-2, with 9 bases lining up with TRBD1. The V and J ends lost 8 bases and 2 bases, in that order; junction bases with no gene match: 3. The CDR3 runs to 13 residues. Germline V gene data show CDR1 as MDHEN and CDR2 as SYDVKM. The CDR3 spells CASYDRGNYGYTF. The CDR3, as DNA: TGTGCCAGCTACGACAGGGGGAACTATGGCTACACCTTC.

V gene TRBV7-2 combines with J gene TRBJ2-4; 7 nucleotides align to TRBD2. The CDR3 runs 15 residues. V shed 5 bases and J 7 bases; nucleotides not matched to a gene: 11. Germline assignment: CDR1 SGHTA and CDR2 FQGNSA. CDR3 nucleotide sequence: TGTGCCAGCAGCCCTGGGGTTAGCGGGTCCAACATTCAGTACTTC. Amino acids: CASSPGVSGSNIQYF.

The gene calls are TRBV10-3 and TRBJ1-2; 12 bases are shared with TRBD1. V lost 7 bases and J lost 10; bases outside the gene matches: 13. The CDR3 is made up of 15 amino acids. Per germline, CDR1 ENHRY and CDR2 SYGVKD. The CDR3 is CAITPGQGAIRAYTF. The CDR3, as DNA: TGTGCCATCACGCCGGGACAGGGGGCGATCAGGGCCTACACCTTC.

The chain links TRBV28 to TRBJ2-3, with 7 nucleotides matching TRBD2. Germline V gene lookup returns CDR1 MDHEN and CDR2 SYDVKM. This CDR3 is built from 17 residues. V gave up 7 bases and J gave up 0 bases; unmatched junction bases: 13. The CDR3 DNA reads as TGTGCCAGCACCCCCCGGGGCGGGGGTTCTAGCACAGATACGCAGTATTTT. Translation gives CASTPRGGGSSTDTQYF.

The chain uses TRBV6-4 and TRBJ2-1; 11 bases are a match to TRBD2. Germline V gives CDR1 MRHNA, CDR2 SNTAGT. The CDR3 contains 16 residues. J was trimmed by 5 bases and V by 5 bases; bases with no gene match: 8. The CDR3 loop reads CASSTSGTSGNNEQFF. CDR3 in DNA: TGTGCCAGCAGTACCTCCGGGACTAGCGGAAACAATGAGCAGTTCTTC.

The rearrangement uses TRBV5-4 and TRBJ2-1, with 7 bases identical to TRBD2. V gave up 0 bases and J gave up 6 bases; unmatched junction bases: 3. Germline V gene data show CDR1 as SGHNT and CDR2 as YYREEE (reference sequence). The length of the CDR3 is 14 residues. The chain's CDR3 is CASSLETSSNEQFF. The CDR3 region has the DNA TGTGCCAGCAGCTTGGAGACTAGCTCCAATGAGCAGTTCTTC.

This clone was recorded only once. Germline is not matched at one junction end, which may reflect a read error. The chain joins TRBV18 to TRBJ2-2, with 8 bases fitting TRBD2. CDR3 length equals 16 residues. From germline, CDR1 is KGHSH and CDR2 LQKENI. Written as DNA, the CDR3 is TGTGCCAGCTCACCACCGACGGGAGGGAACTCCGGGGAGCTGTTTTTT. This translates into CASSPPTGGNSGELFF.

The chain employs TRBV24-1 and TRBJ2-3; 8 bases fit TRBD2. Germline CDR1 and CDR2: KGHDR and SFDVKD. The CDR3 spans 16 residues. Germline trimming cut 1 base from V and 0 bases from J; bases unmatched to any gene: 2. CDR3: CATSDLVAGSTDTQYF. CDR3 coding DNA: TGTGCCACCAGTGATTTAGTAGCGGGGAGCACAGATACGCAGTATTTT.

V and J are TRBV28 and TRBJ2-1, with TRBD2 matching over 10 bases. The CDR3 contains 16 residues. J gave up 4 bases and V 8 bases, and 11 bases lay outside the gene matches. CDR1 is MDHEN and CDR2 is SYDVKM in the germline V gene. The CDR3 sequence is CASGSPGLANYNEQFF. CDR3 in DNA: TGTGCCAGCGGATCCCCGGGACTAGCGAATTACAATGAGCAGTTCTTC.

This CDR3 reads CASSYRLSYEQYF. The CDR3 nucleotides are TGTGCCAGCAGTTACAGGCTTTCCTACGAGCAGTACTTC. The rearrangement links TRBV6-2 or TRBV6-3 to TRBJ2-7; D unresolved. Germline-derived CDR1 and CDR2 are MNHEY and SVGEGT. The CDR3 loop spans 13 amino acids. V lost 2 bases and J lost 1, with 6 bases in between.

The chain joins TRBV19 to TRBJ1-1; tentative D call: TRBD1 (5 bases). The CDR3 is made up of 13 amino acids. CDR1 and CDR2 (germline): LNHDA, SQIVND (reference sequence). Between the trimmed V and J ends, which lost 4 bases and 4 bases, there was a span of 10 bases. The CDR3 sequence is CASSNGAFTEAFF. In DNA, the CDR3 is TGTGCCAGTAGTAATGGGGCCTTCACTGAAGCTTTCTTT.